This T cell receptor beta chain was documented in a study of blood T cells in healthy people across ages. Germline V CDR1 and CDR2: LNHDA, SQIVND (reference sequence). This CDR3 is 17 amino acids long. A sample-barcoded 5' primer and a J-beta primer mix were used in a second PCR of roughly 7 to 11 cycles. TCRdb recomputed calls from the 5' RACE reads with MiXCR, one row per CDR3 protein. The sample lists roughly 560,000 distinct CDR3 sequences; more than 20% were seen once. Turning to this clonotype: Its antigen remains unidentified.

Study outcomes and limitations: Whereas aged donors had fewer naive CD4+ cells, long-lived donors had more of them and higher diversity. A strong correlation between TCR beta diversity and naive T cell percentage was seen.

This same sample was also part of a study on T cells of mothers and their children. That paper adds: A few healthy Caucasian mothers served as donors, and their six children did as well. Inherited differences only slightly affect thymic shaping of TCR recombination output.

This clonotype originated in a boy between 10 and 17 years old in good health. Sequenced sample: blood. The chain has TRBV19 and TRBJ2-5, with 9 bases matching TRBD1. The J call is doubtful: the DNA matches TRBJ2-7 better. CDR3 loop: CASSNPHVGTGIYEQYF. The CDR3, as DNA: TGTGCCAGTAGTAACCCACACGTCGGGACAGGGATCTACGAGCAGTACTTC.